The entry below describes one T cell receptor (beta chain). Its antigen remains unidentified. The data were obtained in a study of long-term antiretroviral therapy in people with HIV. Whole-study results and caveats: Specimen acquisition occurred between about 2004 and 2018, potentially under older ART regimens.

An immunoSEQ assay, version v3.0, was performed at survey level. Each sample had sequencing targeting about 35,000-50,000 T-cell genomes. Profiling relied on immunoSEQ multiplex PCR, and the TCRdb table lists in-frame clones only, not all of them. The sample yields roughly 28,000 clones, about 88% seen once. V lost 0 bases and J lost 7, with 12 bases in between. CDR1 is LNHNV and CDR2 is YYDKDF in the germline V gene (reference sequence). The CDR3 is 15 amino acids. The sequence derives from a man in his forties with HIV. The rearrangement uses TRBV15 and TRBJ2-2; D unresolved. This material consisted of unsorted PBMCs, taken 2.7 years after starting antiretroviral therapy. CDR3 loop: CATSREGRKGGELFF. The CDR3 coding sequence is TGTGCCACCAGCAGAGAGGGCAGGAAGGGCGGGGAGCTGTTTTTT.